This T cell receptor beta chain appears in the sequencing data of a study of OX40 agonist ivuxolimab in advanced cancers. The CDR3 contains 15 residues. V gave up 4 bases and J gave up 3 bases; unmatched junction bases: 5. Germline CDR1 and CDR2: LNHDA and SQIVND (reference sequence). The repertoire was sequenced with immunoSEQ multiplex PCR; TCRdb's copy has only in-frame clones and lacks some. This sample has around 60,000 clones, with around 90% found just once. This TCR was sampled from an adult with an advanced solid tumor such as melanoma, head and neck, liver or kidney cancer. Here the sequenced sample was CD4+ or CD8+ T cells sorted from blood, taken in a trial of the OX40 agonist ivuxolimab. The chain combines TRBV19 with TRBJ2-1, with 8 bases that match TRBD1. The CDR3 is CASSTGQGGYNEQFF. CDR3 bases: TGTGCCAGTAGTACCGGACAGGGTGGCTACAATGAGCAGTTCTTC.